The 9 T cell receptor beta chains below come from one sample, sequenced in a study of T-cell reconstitution after alpha-beta-depleted transplantation in children. Construction of the TCRbeta library involved unique molecular identifiers. MiXCR was run by TCRdb on the PCR reads, yielding one entry per CDR3 protein. The sample contains under 350,000 distinct CDR3 sequences, 9.9% of which appear only once. The sequenced sample was PBMCs from the stem cell graft donor, obtained from the stem cell graft. The receptors were gathered from a human donor who donated a stem cell graft to a child with SCID.

The chain has TRBV5-1 and TRBJ2-6; 8 bases agree with TRBD1. The germline V gene encodes CDR1 SGHRS and CDR2 YFSETQ. The CDR3 runs 16 residues. After removal of 4 bases from V and 3 bases from J, the junction contained 6 bases not matched to a gene. The CDR3 loop is CASSGPTGDGANVLTF. DNA of the CDR3: TGCGCCAGCAGCGGCCCGACAGGGGATGGGGCCAACGTCCTGACTTTC.

The genes are TRBV12-3 or TRBV12-4 and TRBJ2-2; either TRBD1 or TRBD2 may supply D (7 bases each). The CDR3 loop spans 14 amino acids. V was clipped by 9 bases and J by 3 bases, with 14 bases between them. The CDR3 is CASKAGTDTGELFF. The CDR3, as DNA: TGTGCCAGTAAAGCGGGGACAGACACCGGGGAGCTGTTTTTT.

V is TRBV5-1 and J is TRBJ2-2; 9 nucleotides agree with TRBD1. The V and J ends lost 4 bases and 4 bases, in that order; junction bases with no gene match: 5. Germline V gene lookup returns CDR1 SGHRS and CDR2 YFSETQ. The CDR3 consists of 15 residues. In DNA form, the CDR3 reads TGCGCCAGCAGCCGGACAGGGGAGGTCACCGGGGAGCTGTTTTTT. Its protein product is CASSRTGEVTGELFF.

This clonotype was picked up many times. The chain is built from TRBV5-1 and TRBJ2-7, with TRBD2 matching 9 bases. Germline lookup yields CDR1 SGHRS and CDR2 YFSETQ. The CDR3 covers 16 residues. V shed 4 bases and J 2 bases; nucleotides not matched to a gene: 10. The CDR3 nucleotides read TGCGCCAGCAGCAAAACCGGGACTAGCATTACCTACGAGCAGTACTTC. Translation: CASSKTGTSITYEQYF.

J is TRBJ2-2 and V is TRBV10-3; D is tentatively TRBD1 or TRBD2 (6 bases each). Deletions cut 2 bases from V and 0 bases from J, with 7 bases between. CDR3 length: 15 residues. The germline V gene encodes CDR1 ENHRY and CDR2 SYGVKD. For the CDR3, the DNA is TGTGCCATCAGTGAGGGGGGGCCGAACACCGGGGAGCTGTTTTTT. Protein sequence: CAISEGGPNTGELFF.

This clonotype was observed many times. The chain carries TRBV5-5 and TRBJ1-1; no clear D. The V and J ends lost 0 bases and 3 bases respectively, with 9 bases between them. The CDR3 is 14 residues long. Germline-derived CDR1 and CDR2 are SGHKS and YYEKEE (reference sequence). The CDR3 DNA reads as TGTGCCAGCAGCTTGGTTTGGCGCGACACTGAAGCTTTCTTT. Protein product: CASSLVWRDTEAFF. The whole variable domain, filled in from reference TRBV5-5 and TRBJ1-1, reads DAGVTQSPTHLIKTRGQQVTLRCSPISGHKSVSWYQQVLGQGPQFIFQYYEKEERGRGNFPDRFSARQFPNYSSELNVNALLLGDSALYLCASSLVWRDTEAFFGQGTRLTVV.

This CDR3 is CASSTGGWNEQFF. The CDR3 bases are TGTGCCAGCTCCACAGGGGGATGGAATGAGCAGTTCTTC. This chain uses TRBV2 with TRBJ2-1; TRBD1 aligns across 8 bases. The CDR3 contains 13 residues. Germline V gives CDR1 SNHLY, CDR2 FYNNEI. Unmatched junction bases numbered 7, after V lost 8 bases and J lost 7 bases.

This rearrangement joins TRBV6-9 to TRBJ2-4, with D perhaps matching TRBD1 or TRBD2 (6 bases each). Trimming cost V 2 bases and J 0 bases, with 20 bases left between them. Germline V gene lookup returns CDR1 MNHGY and CDR2 SVAAGI. The CDR3 has 19 residues. This CDR3 is CASSYPGARNLIAKNIQYF. Here the CDR3 DNA reads TGTGCCAGCAGTTATCCGGGGGCGCGAAACCTCATAGCCAAAAACATTCAGTACTTC.

This clonotype has a count of ten or more. This chain links TRBV5-1 with TRBJ2-7, with D perhaps matching TRBD1 (6 bases). The germline gives CDR1 SGHRS, CDR2 YFSETQ. The V end lost 4 bases, the J end lost 2 bases, and 10 bases lay between the germline ends. The CDR3 totals 13 residues. The CDR3 DNA follows: TGCGCCAGCAGCCCCCGGGACACCTACGAGCAGTACTTC. Its translation: CASSPRDTYEQYF.